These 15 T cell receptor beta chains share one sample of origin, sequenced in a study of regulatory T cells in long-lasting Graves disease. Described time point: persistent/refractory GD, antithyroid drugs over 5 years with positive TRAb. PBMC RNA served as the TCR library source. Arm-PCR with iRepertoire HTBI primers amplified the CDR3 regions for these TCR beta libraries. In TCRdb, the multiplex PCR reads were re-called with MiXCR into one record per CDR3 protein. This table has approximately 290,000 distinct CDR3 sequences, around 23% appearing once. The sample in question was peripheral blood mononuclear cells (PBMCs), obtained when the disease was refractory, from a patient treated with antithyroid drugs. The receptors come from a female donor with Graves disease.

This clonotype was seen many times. The CDR3 reads CASSLVPDRPYMNTEAFF. The CDR3, as DNA: TGTGCCAGCAGTTTAGTCCCGGACAGGCCCTATATGAACACTGAAGCTTTCTTT. V gene TRBV28 combines with J gene TRBJ1-1, with 7 bases lining up with TRBD1. The V gene's germline CDR1 is MDHEN and CDR2 SYDVKM. The junction had 12 bases not matched to a gene; V was cut back by 2 bases and J by 0 bases. This CDR3 has 18 amino acids.

The DNA for the CDR3 is TGTGCCAGCAGCTTAACAGGCCTCAGGGAAGAGACCCAGTACTTC. This sequence encodes CASSLTGLREETQYF. This chain connects TRBV7-3 to TRBJ2-5; possibly TRBD1 for D (5 bases). Looked up from germline, CDR1 is SGHTA and CDR2 is FQGTGA. V was trimmed by 0 bases and J by 3 bases, leaving 11 bases between them. CDR3 length: 15 amino acids.

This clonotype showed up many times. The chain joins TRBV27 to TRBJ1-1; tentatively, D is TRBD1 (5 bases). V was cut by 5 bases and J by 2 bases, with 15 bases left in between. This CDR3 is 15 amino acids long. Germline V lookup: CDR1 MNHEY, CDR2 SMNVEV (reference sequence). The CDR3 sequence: CASSAVRVGNTEAFF. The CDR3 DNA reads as TGTGCCAGCAGTGCCGTCAGGGTGGGAAACACTGAAGCTTTCTTT.

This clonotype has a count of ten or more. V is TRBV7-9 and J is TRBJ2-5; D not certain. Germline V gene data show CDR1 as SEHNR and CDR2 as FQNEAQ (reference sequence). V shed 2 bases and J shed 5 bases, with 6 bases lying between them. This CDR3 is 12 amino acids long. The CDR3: CASSLNGETQYF. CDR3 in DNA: TGTGCCAGCAGCTTAAATGGGGAGACCCAGTACTTC. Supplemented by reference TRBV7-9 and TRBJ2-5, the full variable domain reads DTGVSQNPRHKITKRGQNVTFRCDPISEHNRLYWYRQTLGQGPEFLTYFQNEAQLEKSRLLSDRFSAERPKGSFSTLEIQRTEQGDSAMYLCASSLNGETQYFGPGTRLLVL.

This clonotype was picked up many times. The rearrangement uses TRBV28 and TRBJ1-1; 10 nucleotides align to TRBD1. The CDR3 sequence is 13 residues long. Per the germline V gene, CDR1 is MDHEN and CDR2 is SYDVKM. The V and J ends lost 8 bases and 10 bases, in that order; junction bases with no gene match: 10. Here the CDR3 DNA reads TGTGCCAGCCTCTACGACAGGGGGCTTGGAGCTTTCTTT. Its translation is CASLYDRGLGAFF.

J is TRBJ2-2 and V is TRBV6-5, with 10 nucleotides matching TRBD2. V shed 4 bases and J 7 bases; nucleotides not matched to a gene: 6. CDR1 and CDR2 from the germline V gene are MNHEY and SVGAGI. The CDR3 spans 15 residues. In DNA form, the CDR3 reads TGTGCCAGCAGTTTAGCTCTAGCGGGAGTCGGGGAGCTGTTTTTT. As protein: CASSLALAGVGELFF.

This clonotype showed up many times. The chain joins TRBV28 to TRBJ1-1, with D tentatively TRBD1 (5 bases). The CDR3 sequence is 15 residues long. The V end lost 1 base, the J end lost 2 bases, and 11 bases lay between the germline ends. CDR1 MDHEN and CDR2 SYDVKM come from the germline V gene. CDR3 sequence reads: CASSLLRGRNTEAFF. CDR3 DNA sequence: TGTGCCAGCAGTTTATTAAGGGGAAGAAACACTGAAGCTTTCTTT.

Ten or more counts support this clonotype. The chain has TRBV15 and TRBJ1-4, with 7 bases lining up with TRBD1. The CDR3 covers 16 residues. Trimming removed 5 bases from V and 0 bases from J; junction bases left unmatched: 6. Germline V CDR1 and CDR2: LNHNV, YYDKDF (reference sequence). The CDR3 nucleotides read TGTGCCACCAGCGGGGGACAGAAGACAACTAATGAAAAACTGTTTTTT. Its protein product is CATSGGQKTTNEKLFF.

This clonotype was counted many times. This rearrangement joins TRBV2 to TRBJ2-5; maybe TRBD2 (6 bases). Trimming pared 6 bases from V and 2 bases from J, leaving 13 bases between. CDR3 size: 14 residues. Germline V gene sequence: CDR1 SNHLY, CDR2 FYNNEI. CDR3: CASSMIGRQETQYF. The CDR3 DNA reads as TGTGCCAGCAGCATGATAGGGAGGCAAGAGACCCAGTACTTC.

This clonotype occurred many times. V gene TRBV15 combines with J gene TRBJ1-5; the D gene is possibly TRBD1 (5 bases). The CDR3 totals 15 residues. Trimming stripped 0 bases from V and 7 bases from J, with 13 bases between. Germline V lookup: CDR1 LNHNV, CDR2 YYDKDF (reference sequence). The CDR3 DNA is TGTGCCACCAGCAGAGATCGGAGCAGGGCCCAGCCCCAGCATTTT. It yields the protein CATSRDRSRAQPQHF.

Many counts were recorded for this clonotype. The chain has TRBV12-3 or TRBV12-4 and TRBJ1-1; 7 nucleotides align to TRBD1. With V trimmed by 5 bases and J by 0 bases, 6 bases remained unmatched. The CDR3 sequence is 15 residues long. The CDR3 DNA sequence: TGTGCCAGCAGTCGTGACAGGGAAGTGAACACTGAAGCTTTCTTT. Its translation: CASSRDREVNTEAFF.

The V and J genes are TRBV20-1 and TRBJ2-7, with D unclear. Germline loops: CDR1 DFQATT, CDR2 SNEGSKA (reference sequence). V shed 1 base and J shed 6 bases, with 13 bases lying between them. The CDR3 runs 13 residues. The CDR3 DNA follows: TGCAGTGCTAGAGGAACGTTAACGAGCGAGCAGTACTTC. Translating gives CSARGTLTSEQYF.

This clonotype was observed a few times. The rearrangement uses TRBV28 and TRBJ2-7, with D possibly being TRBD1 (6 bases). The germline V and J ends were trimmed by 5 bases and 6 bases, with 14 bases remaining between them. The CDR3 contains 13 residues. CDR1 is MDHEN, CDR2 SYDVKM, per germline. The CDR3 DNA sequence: TGTGCCAGCAGTCGGGACACTGGGAGCGAGCAGTACTTC. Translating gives CASSRDTGSEQYF.

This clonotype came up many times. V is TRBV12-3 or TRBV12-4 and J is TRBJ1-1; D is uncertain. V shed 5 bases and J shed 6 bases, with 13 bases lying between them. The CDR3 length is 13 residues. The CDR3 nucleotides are TGTGCCAGCAGTCGAGCCTCACACCCTGAAGCTTTCTTT. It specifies CASSRASHPEAFF.

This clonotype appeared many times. The CDR3 sequence is CASRAGHSNEKLFF. Here the CDR3 DNA reads TGTGCCAGCAGAGCTGGACACTCTAATGAAAAACTGTTTTTT. V is TRBV7-6 and J is TRBJ1-4; D may be TRBD1 (5 bases). CDR1 SGHVS and CDR2 FNYEAQ come from the germline V gene. V lost 6 bases and J 3 bases, leaving 11 bases between the germline ends. CDR3 size: 14 residues.